This paragraph reports one T cell receptor (beta chain). Its target is not known. The data were obtained in a study of cytomegalovirus exposure and HLA in healthy donors. Vbeta (60) and Jbeta (13) primers were used in the PCR. The method was immunoSEQ multiplex PCR; TCRdb's version includes in-frame clones alone and lacks a portion of them. Found here are about 160,000 clones, roughly 82% of them singletons; the top ten hold approximately 3.1%. Study-wide results and limits: Earlier analysis yielded a pattern in which most TCR beta V segments were productive about 90% or about 30% of the time. Despite most TCR sequences being rare, some public TCRs occurred in many donors.

In germline, CDR1 is SNHLY, CDR2 FYNNEI. V was clipped by 1 base and J by 2 bases; unmatched bases: 5. The CDR3 length is 15 residues. The sample comprised PBMCs. J is TRBJ2-7 and V is TRBV2; 7 nucleotides align to TRBD1. This TCR was sampled from a woman in her forties or fifties in good health and CMV-seropositive. This CDR3 reads CASSEGETGPYEQYF. The DNA for the CDR3 is TGTGCCAGCAGTGAAGGGGAGACAGGGCCCTACGAGCAGTACTTC. The whole variable domain, filled in from reference TRBV2 and TRBJ2-7, reads EPEVTQTPSHQVTQMGQEVILRCVPISNHLYFYWYRQILGQKVEFLVSFYNNEISEKSEIFDDQFSVERPDGSNFTLKIRSTKLEDSAMYFCASSEGETGPYEQYFGPGTRLTVT.